The following is a T cell receptor (beta chain) sequence with its context. Assay: immunoSEQ multiplex PCR; the TCRdb copy retains only in-frame clones and omits some. The repertoire holds about 140,000 clones, with around 77% as singletons. This sample is drawn from a study of cytotoxic CD8 clonotypes in ibrutinib-treated CLL. CDR1 is ENHRY and CDR2 is SYGVKD in the germline V gene. The germline V and J ends were trimmed by 3 bases and 9 bases, with 6 bases remaining between them. This CDR3 comprises 11 residues. The sequences come from PBMCs, collected after 12 months of ibrutinib treatment. The chain recombines TRBV10-3 with TRBJ2-1; D ambiguous. The origin of this receptor is a human donor with chronic lymphocytic leukemia. This CDR3 reads CAISDPPEQFF. The CDR3 DNA reads TGTGCCATCAGTGACCCTCCTGAGCAGTTCTTC.